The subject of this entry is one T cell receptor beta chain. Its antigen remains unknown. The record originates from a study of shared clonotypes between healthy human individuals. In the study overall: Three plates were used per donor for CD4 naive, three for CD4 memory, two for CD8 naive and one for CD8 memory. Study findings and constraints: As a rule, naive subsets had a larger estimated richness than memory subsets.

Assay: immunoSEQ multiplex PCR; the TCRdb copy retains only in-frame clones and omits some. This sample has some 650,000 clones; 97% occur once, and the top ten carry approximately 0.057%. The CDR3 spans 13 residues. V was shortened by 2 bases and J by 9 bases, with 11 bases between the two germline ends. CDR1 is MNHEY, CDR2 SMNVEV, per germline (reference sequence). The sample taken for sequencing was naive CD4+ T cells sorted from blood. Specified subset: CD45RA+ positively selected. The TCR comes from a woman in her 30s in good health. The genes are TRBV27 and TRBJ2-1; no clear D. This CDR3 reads CASSLVGSGEQFF. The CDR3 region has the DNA TGTGCCAGCAGTTTAGTGGGGTCCGGTGAGCAGTTCTTC.